The clone carrying this TCR beta chain was detected only a few times. The investigators reverse transcribed all of the isolated RNA, so they sequenced expressed TCRB transcripts. Assay: immunoSEQ multiplex PCR; the TCRdb copy retains only in-frame clones and omits some. The data hold hundreds of thousands of clones, with more than 9.5% observed a single time. Germline loops: CDR1 SQVTM, CDR2 ANQGSEA. Trimming took 6 bases from V and 1 from J, leaving 12 bases between them. The CDR3 contains 13 residues. The data derive from a study of beta chain features in type 1 diabetes. Whole-study context: Cell yields, gender and age were comparable in patients and healthy donors.

A sort by CD45RO/CCR7/CD25/CD127/CD95/CD27 yielded CD4+ naive, central memory, regulatory and stem cell-like memory cells. This rearrangement joins TRBV29-1 to TRBJ1-1, with D possibly being TRBD1 (5 bases). The clonotype was recovered from a woman in her thirties in good health. Sequences were obtained from naive CD4+ T cells from blood. CDR3: CSVAQGANTEAFF. CDR3 coding DNA: TGCAGCGTGGCCCAGGGTGCGAACACTGAAGCTTTCTTT.